These T cell receptor beta chains were read from a single sample in a study of CD8 T cells in Susac syndrome. TCRdb passed the immunoSEQ multiplex PCR reads through MiXCR, listing each CDR3 protein once. This table holds more than 85,000 distinct CDR3 sequences, 90% to 95% found once. Input material: CD4+ T cells from PBMCs. These receptor sequences come from a human donor with Susac syndrome. Both conserved end residues are part of each CDR3. Each record gives: J gene, clone size, D gene, V gene, CDR3 DNA, CDR3 protein. A D gene is named only where the DNA matches it firmly. Size values are once, few and many counts, or a class for expanded clones, and some rows have none.

j_gene: TRBJ2-1; abundance: few; d_gene: TRBD2; v_gene: TRBV6-5; CDR3nt: TGTGCCAGCAGTTACAAGAGACTAGCGGCCAATGAGCAGTTCTTC; CDR3aa: CASSYKRLAANEQFF
j_gene: TRBJ2-3; abundance: few; d_gene: .; v_gene: TRBV18; CDR3nt: TGTGCCAGCTCAATCTCATCAGATACGCAGTATTTT; CDR3aa: CASSISSDTQYF
j_gene: TRBJ2-6; abundance: .; d_gene: .; v_gene: TRBV19; CDR3nt: TGTGCCAGTAGTAGATTTGGGTTCGGAACTGGGGCCAACGTCCTGACTTTC; CDR3aa: CASSRFGFGTGANVLTF
j_gene: TRBJ2-6; abundance: .; d_gene: .; v_gene: TRBV12-5; CDR3nt: TGTGCTAGTGGAGGGGACCGTGAAAGCTCTGGGGCCAACGTCCTGACTTTC; CDR3aa: CASGGDRESSGANVLTF
j_gene: TRBJ2-1; abundance: .; d_gene: .; v_gene: TRBV7-8; CDR3nt: TGTGCCAGCAGTCCCCGGGGACGAACACACAATGAGCAGTTCTTC; CDR3aa: CASSPRGRTHNEQFF
j_gene: TRBJ2-2; abundance: .; d_gene: TRBD1; v_gene: TRBV6-5; CDR3nt: TGTGCCAGCAGGGGGACAGCTGCCGGGGAGCTGTTTTTT; CDR3aa: CASRGTAAGELFF
j_gene: TRBJ2-1; abundance: .; d_gene: TRBD2; v_gene: TRBV24-1; CDR3nt: TGTGCCACCAGCTACTATACGACTAGCCAATGGGAGCAGTTCTTC; CDR3aa: CATSYYTTSQWEQFF
j_gene: TRBJ1-2; abundance: .; d_gene: .; v_gene: TRBV6-4; CDR3nt: TGTGCCAGCAGAGCCCCGGGCCGGGCTTATGGCTACACCTTC; CDR3aa: CASRAPGRAYGYTF
j_gene: TRBJ1-2; abundance: .; d_gene: .; v_gene: TRBV20-1; CDR3nt: TGCAGTGCTAGAGATGCCCGGGGGGGGACCTATGGCTACACCTTC; CDR3aa: CSARDARGGTYGYTF
j_gene: TRBJ1-2; abundance: .; d_gene: TRBD1; v_gene: TRBV5-4; CDR3nt: TGTGCCAGCAGCTACCCGGGACAGGGGGCCCATGGCTACACCTTC; CDR3aa: CASSYPGQGAHGYTF
j_gene: TRBJ1-1; abundance: .; d_gene: TRBD1; v_gene: TRBV29-1; CDR3nt: TGCAGCGTTTTCCGGGACAGGTTATCTGAAGCTTTCTTT; CDR3aa: CSVFRDRLSEAFF
j_gene: TRBJ2-1; abundance: once; d_gene: .; v_gene: TRBV19; CDR3nt: TGTGCCAGTAGTATAGAGGGGTGGCATGAGCAGTTCTTC; CDR3aa: CASSIEGWHEQFF
j_gene: TRBJ2-5; abundance: .; d_gene: .; v_gene: TRBV7-2; CDR3nt: TGTGCCAGCAGCTTTGGCCAAGAGACCCAGTACTTC; CDR3aa: CASSFGQETQYF
j_gene: TRBJ2-5; abundance: once; d_gene: .; v_gene: TRBV2; CDR3nt: TGTGCCAGCAGCACAGAAGGGGCCAGTGAGACCCAGTACTTC; CDR3aa: CASSTEGASETQYF
j_gene: TRBJ1-5; abundance: .; d_gene: .; v_gene: TRBV28; CDR3nt: TGTGCCAGCAGTGAGGACAGAAGAGGTCAGCCCCAGCATTTT; CDR3aa: CASSEDRRGQPQHF
j_gene: TRBJ2-1; abundance: .; d_gene: TRBD1; v_gene: TRBV6-2/TRBV6-3; CDR3nt: TGTGCCAGCAGGGACAGGGATCGTTGGGAGCAGTTCTTC; CDR3aa: CASRDRDRWEQFF
j_gene: TRBJ2-7; abundance: .; d_gene: .; v_gene: TRBV3-1; CDR3nt: TGTGCCAGCAGCCAGGGTCCAACATCCTACGAGCAGTACTTC; CDR3aa: CASSQGPTSYEQYF
j_gene: TRBJ1-1; abundance: .; d_gene: .; v_gene: TRBV15; CDR3nt: TGTGCCACCGGGAGCGAGGGGGACACTGAAGCTTTCTTT; CDR3aa: CATGSEGDTEAFF
j_gene: TRBJ1-5; abundance: .; d_gene: .; v_gene: TRBV4-1; CDR3nt: TGCGCCAGCAGCCAAAATGGGGCAGGGCTATCTCAGCCCCAGCATTTT; CDR3aa: CASSQNGAGLSQPQHF
j_gene: TRBJ2-7; abundance: .; d_gene: .; v_gene: TRBV28; CDR3nt: TGTGCCAGCAGTTTATCCTTCCAGGGGGGATACGAGCAGTACTTC; CDR3aa: CASSLSFQGGYEQYF
j_gene: TRBJ2-6; abundance: .; d_gene: .; v_gene: TRBV6-5; CDR3nt: TGTGCCAGCAGTTACCGGCAGGTGGGTGGGGCCAACGTCCTGACTTTC; CDR3aa: CASSYRQVGGANVLTF
j_gene: TRBJ2-1; abundance: .; d_gene: .; v_gene: TRBV7-9; CDR3nt: TGTGCCAGCAGCTTCAGTTTGGGTCCGGAGTCCTACAATGAGCAGTTCTTC; CDR3aa: CASSFSLGPESYNEQFF
j_gene: TRBJ1-1; abundance: once; d_gene: .; v_gene: TRBV30; CDR3nt: TGTGCCTGGAGTGAGGGCAGGAACACTGAAGCTTTCTTT; CDR3aa: CAWSEGRNTEAFF
j_gene: TRBJ2-5; abundance: .; d_gene: .; v_gene: TRBV15; CDR3nt: TGTGCCACCAGCAGAGGACCCAGCGAGACCCAGTACTTC; CDR3aa: CATSRGPSETQYF
j_gene: TRBJ2-5; abundance: .; d_gene: TRBD2; v_gene: TRBV3-1; CDR3nt: TGTGCCAGCAGCCAATCACTAGCGGGGGCAAAGACCCAGTACTTC; CDR3aa: CASSQSLAGAKTQYF
j_gene: TRBJ2-5; abundance: .; d_gene: TRBD2; v_gene: TRBV28; CDR3nt: TGTGCCAGCAACAGCGGGGGGTCTCAAGAGACCCAGTACTTC; CDR3aa: CASNSGGSQETQYF
j_gene: TRBJ1-2; abundance: .; d_gene: .; v_gene: TRBV12-3/TRBV12-4; CDR3nt: TGTGCCAGCAGTTTCTCAGGGGTCCCTGGCTACACCTTC; CDR3aa: CASSFSGVPGYTF
j_gene: TRBJ2-3; abundance: .; d_gene: TRBD2; v_gene: TRBV30; CDR3nt: TGTGCCTGGAGTGTACGAGCGGGGGGGACAGATACGCAGTATTTT; CDR3aa: CAWSVRAGGTDTQYF
j_gene: TRBJ1-2; abundance: .; d_gene: .; v_gene: TRBV2; CDR3nt: TGTGCCAGCAGCCCCAGGACAGTAGATGGCTACACCTTC; CDR3aa: CASSPRTVDGYTF
j_gene: TRBJ2-3; abundance: .; d_gene: .; v_gene: TRBV2; CDR3nt: TGTGCCAGCAGTGACGCCGGGACTCTCACAGATACGCAGTATTTT; CDR3aa: CASSDAGTLTDTQYF
j_gene: TRBJ2-3; abundance: .; d_gene: TRBD2; v_gene: TRBV2; CDR3nt: TGTGCCAGCGCGGGGGGTACAGATACGCAGTATTTT; CDR3aa: CASAGGTDTQYF
j_gene: TRBJ2-3; abundance: .; d_gene: TRBD2; v_gene: TRBV20-1; CDR3nt: TGCAGTGCGTCGTCTAGCGGGGGCACAGATACGCAGTATTTT; CDR3aa: CSASSSGGTDTQYF
j_gene: TRBJ2-7; abundance: .; d_gene: .; v_gene: TRBV29-1; CDR3nt: TGCAGCGTTCAGCGACCGCCACACGAGCAGTACTTC; CDR3aa: CSVQRPPHEQYF
j_gene: TRBJ2-3; abundance: .; d_gene: .; v_gene: TRBV5-4; CDR3nt: TGTGCCAGCAGCTTGCAGGGCCCCCTGGGAGATACGCAGTATTTT; CDR3aa: CASSLQGPLGDTQYF
j_gene: TRBJ1-5; abundance: .; d_gene: .; v_gene: TRBV4-2; CDR3nt: TGTGCCAGCAGCCCCCACAAGGATCAGCCCCAGCATTTT; CDR3aa: CASSPHKDQPQHF
j_gene: TRBJ1-1; abundance: .; d_gene: .; v_gene: TRBV23-1; CDR3nt: TGCGCCAGCTGGGACCCCCACAGTGGAATGAACACTGAAGCTTTCTTT; CDR3aa: CASWDPHSGMNTEAFF
j_gene: TRBJ1-1; abundance: few; d_gene: .; v_gene: TRBV29-1; CDR3nt: TGCAGCGCGGCGGAGGAAGCTTTCTTT; CDR3aa: CSAAEEAFF
j_gene: TRBJ1-2; abundance: .; d_gene: TRBD1; v_gene: TRBV30; CDR3nt: TGTGCCTGGACCGCAGTAAAGGGGGCGCAGAACTATGGCTACACCTTC; CDR3aa: CAWTAVKGAQNYGYTF
j_gene: TRBJ1-2; abundance: .; d_gene: TRBD1; v_gene: TRBV7-2; CDR3nt: TGTGCCAGCAGCTTAGGGGCAGGGGGCAACTATGGCTACACCTTC; CDR3aa: CASSLGAGGNYGYTF
j_gene: TRBJ2-3; abundance: .; d_gene: .; v_gene: TRBV9; CDR3nt: TGTGCCAGCACCATCGGGGGGCACCTCCCAGATACGCAGTATTTT; CDR3aa: CASTIGGHLPDTQYF
j_gene: TRBJ1-1; abundance: .; d_gene: TRBD1; v_gene: TRBV9; CDR3nt: TGTGCCAGCCGCGGGACAGCAAACACTGAAGCTTTCTTT; CDR3aa: CASRGTANTEAFF
j_gene: TRBJ2-3; abundance: .; d_gene: TRBD2; v_gene: TRBV6-5; CDR3nt: TGTGCCAGCAGTTACTCGCGGGTCCGGGGGGAGGTTACGCAGTATTTT; CDR3aa: CASSYSRVRGEVTQYF
j_gene: TRBJ1-2; abundance: .; d_gene: TRBD1; v_gene: TRBV19; CDR3nt: TGTGCCAGCAACAGGGGGAACTATGGCTACACCTTC; CDR3aa: CASNRGNYGYTF
j_gene: TRBJ1-1; abundance: .; d_gene: .; v_gene: TRBV12-3/TRBV12-4; CDR3nt: TGTGCCAGCAGTTCAGTGGGGGGCGGCACTGAAGCTTTCTTT; CDR3aa: CASSSVGGGTEAFF
j_gene: TRBJ2-5; abundance: .; d_gene: TRBD2; v_gene: TRBV7-6; CDR3nt: TGTGCCAGCAGCTCACCGGGACTAGCCCAAGAGACCCAGTACTTC; CDR3aa: CASSSPGLAQETQYF
j_gene: TRBJ2-6; abundance: .; d_gene: .; v_gene: TRBV18; CDR3nt: TGTGCCAGCTCACCACCGTCGGGGCGGGTCAACGTCCTGACTTTC; CDR3aa: CASSPPSGRVNVLTF
j_gene: TRBJ2-1; abundance: .; d_gene: .; v_gene: TRBV7-9; CDR3nt: TGTGCCAGCAGCTCCCGGGGGAAGGATGAGCAGTTCTTC; CDR3aa: CASSSRGKDEQFF
j_gene: TRBJ2-3; abundance: .; d_gene: TRBD2; v_gene: TRBV3-1; CDR3nt: TGTGCCAGCAGCCAGGACCTCGGGAGGCCAGATACGCAGTATTTT; CDR3aa: CASSQDLGRPDTQYF
j_gene: TRBJ1-1; abundance: .; d_gene: TRBD1; v_gene: TRBV20-1; CDR3nt: TGCAGTGCTAGTGCTCCAGACAGGGACACTGAAGCTTTCTTT; CDR3aa: CSASAPDRDTEAFF
j_gene: TRBJ2-1; abundance: .; d_gene: .; v_gene: TRBV30; CDR3nt: TGTGCCTGGAGTGTAATACAGACCTCCTACAATGAGCAGTTCTTC; CDR3aa: CAWSVIQTSYNEQFF
j_gene: TRBJ2-1; abundance: .; d_gene: TRBD2; v_gene: TRBV11-2; CDR3nt: TGTGCCAGCAGCCACCGCCTAGCGGGGGGGCTAGGTCATGAGCAGTTCTTC; CDR3aa: CASSHRLAGGLGHEQFF
j_gene: TRBJ2-1; abundance: .; d_gene: .; v_gene: TRBV14; CDR3nt: TGTGCCAGCAGCCAACAGACAAGCATCCCCAATGAGCAGTTCTTC; CDR3aa: CASSQQTSIPNEQFF
j_gene: TRBJ2-1; abundance: .; d_gene: TRBD2; v_gene: TRBV5-4; CDR3nt: TGTGCCAGCAGCCCGAGCGGGGGAAGAAATGAGCAGTTCTTC; CDR3aa: CASSPSGGRNEQFF